These T cell receptor beta chains were read from a single sample in a study of blood T cells in healthy people across ages. TCRdb ran MiXCR on the 5' RACE reads and lists one entry per CDR3 protein. The table has some 670,000 distinct CDR3 sequences, 52% seen once. Source material: blood. The receptors derive from a woman at least 80 years old in good health. Each CDR3 is given with its conserved first and last residue. The D gene is left open where the match is weak. Clone size appears in some rows only: once, few, many, or a class for an expanded clone.

CDR3	DNA	size	J	V	D
CASSTSRGLGSQPQHF	TGTGCCAGCAGTACTTCCAGGGGGCTTGGAAGTCAGCCCCAGCATTTT	.	TRBJ1-5	TRBV28	TRBD1
CSVETRGPSGANVLTF	TGCAGCGTTGAAACGCGGGGGCCCTCTGGGGCCAACGTCCTGACTTTC	.	TRBJ2-6	TRBV29-1	.
CASKNLGTEGEKLFF	TGTGCCAGCAAGAACCTCGGGACAGAGGGCGAAAAACTGTTTTTT	.	TRBJ1-4	TRBV7-2	TRBD1
CAASRRDQETQYF	TGTGCCGCCAGCAGGCGGGACCAAGAGACCCAGTACTTC	.	TRBJ2-5	TRBV15	.
CASSTHRQGAVNEQFF	TGTGCCAGCAGTACTCATAGACAGGGGGCGGTCAATGAGCAGTTCTTC	many	TRBJ2-1	TRBV28	TRBD1
CASSLNSGGFQETQYF	TGCGCCAGCAGCTTGAATAGCGGGGGCTTCCAAGAGACCCAGTACTTC	.	TRBJ2-5	TRBV5-1	TRBD2
CASSVTPLETQYF	TGTGCCAGCAGCGTAACCCCCTTGGAGACGCAGTATTTT	.	TRBJ2-3	TRBV7-2	.
CASSLPGLPYEQYF	TGTGCCAGCAGCCTACCGGGACTGCCCTACGAGCAGTACTTC	.	TRBJ2-7	TRBV7-9	.
CASSPDRVRSQPQHF	TGTGCCAGCAGTCCAGACAGGGTACGATCGCAGCCCCAGCATTTT	few	TRBJ1-5	TRBV27	TRBD1
CASRGGQFF	TGCGCCAGCAGGGGCGGGCAGTTCTTC	.	TRBJ2-1	TRBV5-1	.
CSARPTGLLNTEAFF	TGCAGTGCTAGACCGACGGGACTCTTGAACACTGAAGCTTTCTTT	few	TRBJ1-1	TRBV20-1	.
CASRNRIYEQYF	TGTGCCAGCAGAAACAGGATTTACGAGCAGTACTTC	once	TRBJ2-7	TRBV28	.
CASSLVLGTHYNEQFF	TGTGCCAGCAGCTTAGTTTTAGGGACTCACTACAATGAGCAGTTCTTC	.	TRBJ2-1	TRBV11-2	.
CASEEGQGSYEQYF	TGCGCCAGCGAAGAGGGACAGGGTAGCTACGAGCAGTACTTC	.	TRBJ2-7	TRBV5-1	TRBD1
CASRAQQGNEQFF	TGTGCCAGCAGGGCCCAACAGGGGAATGAGCAGTTCTTC	many	TRBJ2-1	TRBV12-3/TRBV12-4	TRBD1
CAWSEAVGTDTQYF	TGTGCCTGGAGTGAGGCGGTGGGGACAGATACGCAGTATTTT	.	TRBJ2-3	TRBV30	.
CASSPAGGGYGYTF	TGTGCCAGCTCACCGGCGGGAGGCGGGTATGGCTACACCTTC	few	TRBJ1-2	TRBV18	.
CSARGGSRTGMDTQYF	TGCAGTGCTAGAGGGGGGTCGCGGACAGGGATGGATACGCAGTATTTT	many	TRBJ2-3	TRBV20-1	TRBD1
CAISGHGTDTQYF	TGTGCCATCAGCGGCCACGGCACAGATACGCAGTATTTT	many	TRBJ2-3	TRBV10-3	.
CASSPGWAEAFF	TGCGCCAGCAGCCCCGGGTGGGCTGAAGCTTTCTTT	.	TRBJ1-1	TRBV5-1	.
CASKGARTGELFF	TGTGCCAGCAAAGGGGCTCGCACCGGGGAGCTGTTTTTT	.	TRBJ2-2	TRBV16	.
CASKFETDAQYF	TGCGCCAGCAAGTTTGAGACAGATGCGCAGTATTTT	few	TRBJ2-3	TRBV5-1	.
CASSLGGSWKNIQYF	TGTGCCAGCAGTCTGGGGGGGAGCTGGAAAAACATTCAGTACTTC	few	TRBJ2-4	TRBV28	TRBD2
CASSLRGGNTGELFF	TGTGCCAGCAGCCTCCGGGGCGGGAACACCGGGGAGCTGTTTTTT	few	TRBJ2-2	TRBV7-3	.
CASSPRQGLNTGELFF	TGTGCCAGCTCACCAAGACAGGGCTTGAACACCGGGGAGCTGTTTTTT	.	TRBJ2-2	TRBV18	TRBD1
CASSLGIAGRGAYEQYF	TGTGCCAGCAGTTTAGGTATAGCGGGACGGGGGGCCTACGAGCAGTACTTC	few	TRBJ2-7	TRBV27	TRBD2
CASSSGIRETQYF	TGTGCCAGCAGCTCCGGGATTAGAGAGACCCAGTACTTC	many	TRBJ2-5	TRBV7-9	.
CSAPTGFYGYTF	TGCAGTGCCCCGACAGGGTTCTATGGCTACACCTTC	.	TRBJ1-2	TRBV20-1	TRBD1
CASSPVGSNQPQHF	TGTGCCAGCTCACCGGTAGGGTCCAATCAGCCCCAGCATTTT	.	TRBJ1-5	TRBV18	.
CASSRTSGISGTDTQYF	TGTGCCAGCAGTCGGACTAGCGGGATCTCTGGCACAGATACGCAGTATTTT	.	TRBJ2-3	TRBV7-9	TRBD2
CASSGGVLRDTGELFF	TGTGCCAGCTCGGGGGGCGTCTTGAGGGACACCGGGGAGCTGTTTTTT	.	TRBJ2-2	TRBV28	.
CASSQGINEKLFF	TGTGCCAGCAGCCAGGGAATTAATGAAAAACTGTTTTTT	.	TRBJ1-4	TRBV28	.
CSAPRSAGEQETQYF	TGCAGTGCTCCCCGAAGCGCGGGGGAACAAGAGACCCAGTACTTC	.	TRBJ2-5	TRBV20-1	TRBD2
CASEGLEETQFF	TGTGCCAGCGAGGGCCTTGAAGAGACCCAGTTCTTC	.	TRBJ2-1	TRBV5-5	.
CASAVGTTNIGELFF	TGCGCCAGCGCGGTGGGGACAACCAACATCGGGGAGCTGTTTTTT	.	TRBJ2-2	TRBV5-1	.
CATEQPPIETQYF	TGTGCCACCGAGCAACCTCCGATTGAGACCCAGTACTTC	many	TRBJ2-5	TRBV10-3	.